Reported below is one TCR beta chain. The antigen remains unidentified. The missing conserved phenylalanine or tryptophan at the end of this CDR3 makes a read error likely. This specimen comes from a study of neurological immune-mediated disorders. Study-wide results and limits: The greatest TCR clonal expansion occurred in HTLV-1-associated myelopathy and the least in multiple sclerosis, which fell below healthy controls.

Germline V gene sequence: CDR1 SGHTA, CDR2 FQGNSA. This CDR3 has 14 residues. After removal of 3 bases from V and 7 bases from J, the junction contained 3 bases not matched to a gene. The making of cDNA relied on 5'RACE with 10-nucleotide random UMIs. MiXCR, applied by TCRdb to the 5' RACE reads, yields one record per CDR3 protein. The sample consists of more than 30,000 distinct CDR3 sequences, about 14% of them appearing once. The time point here: technical triplicate 2. The sorted libraries started from about a million CD4+ or CD8+ T cells. The receptor's source is a female donor with HTLV-1-associated myelopathy (HAM/TSP). Sequencing used CD4+ T cells from blood. V and J are TRBV7-2 and TRBJ2-1, with 10 bases identical to TRBD1. CDR3 nucleotide sequence: TGTGCCAGCAGCTTGGACAGGGGGAGTAATGAGCAGTTCTTA. Its translation is CASSLDRGSNEQFL.